These 7 T cell receptor beta chains originate from one sample sequenced in a study of blood T cell repertoires in COVID-19. The data were produced by immunoSEQ multiplex PCR, yet TCRdb's version contains in-frame clones alone and is incomplete. The sample includes approximately 100,000 clones, about 89% of them seen just once. Material for sequencing was peripheral blood. Every receptor here comes from a man aged 45-65 years with acute or convalescent COVID-19.

The V and J genes are TRBV24-1 and TRBJ1-1, with 10 bases matching TRBD1. The CDR3 runs 16 residues. V shed 4 bases and J 4 bases; nucleotides not matched to a gene: 8. Germline CDR1 KGHDR, CDR2 SFDVKD. CDR3: CATSEPTGGLITEAFF. The CDR3 DNA is TGTGCCACCAGTGAGCCGACAGGGGGCCTAATCACTGAAGCTTTCTTT.

The chain recombines TRBV24-1 with TRBJ2-2; D unclear. The germline CDR1 and CDR2 sequences are KGHDR and SFDVKD. This CDR3 contains 17 residues. Trimming shortened V by 1 base and J by 3 bases, and 14 bases separated the two germline ends. As DNA, the CDR3 is TGTGCCACCAGTGATTTCCGGGTGGTTTGGGACACCGGGGAGCTGTTTTTT. Protein sequence: CATSDFRVVWDTGELFF.

The chain carries TRBV6-5 and TRBJ2-7; 7 nucleotides agree with TRBD1. CDR1 and CDR2 from the germline V gene are MNHEY and SVGAGI. The CDR3 totals 13 residues. J gave up 2 bases and V 5 bases, and 3 bases lay outside the gene matches. CDR3 in amino acids: CASSSTGAYEQYF. The CDR3, as DNA: TGTGCCAGCAGTAGTACAGGGGCCTACGAGCAGTACTTC.

The V gene is TRBV11-3, the J gene TRBJ1-2, with D possibly matching TRBD1 (5 bases). Trimming removed 2 bases at V and 5 bases at J, with 6 bases between. Per the germline V gene, CDR1 is SGHNT and CDR2 is YENEEA. CDR3 length equals 12 residues. In DNA form, the CDR3 reads TGTGCCAGCAGCTTACAGGGATATGGCTACACCTTC. It specifies CASSLQGYGYTF.

This chain connects TRBV3-1 (or the pseudogene TRBV3-2) to TRBJ2-1; 13 bases are shared with TRBD2. The CDR3 runs 17 residues. After removal of 3 bases from V and 5 bases from J, the junction contained 7 bases not matched to a gene. The germline V gene has CDR1 LGHDT and CDR2 YNNKEL (reference sequence). Here the CDR3 reads CASSQPSGLAGNNEQFF. CDR3 DNA sequence: TGTGCCAGCAGCCAGCCGTCGGGACTAGCGGGAAACAATGAGCAGTTCTTC.

The chain uses TRBV3-1 (or the pseudogene TRBV3-2) and TRBJ2-7; D is unresolved. The V and J ends lost 1 base and 4 bases respectively, with 5 bases between them. The germline V gene has CDR1 LGHDT and CDR2 YNNKEL (reference sequence). CDR3 length: 12 residues. CDR3 coding DNA: TGTGCCAGCAGCCAAGGGCAATACGAGCAGTACTTC. Amino acid sequence: CASSQGQYEQYF.

This clone has only a few counts. The V gene is TRBV5-4, the J gene TRBJ1-6, with D maybe TRBD1 (6 bases). V lost 0 bases to trimming and J lost 7 bases, with 11 bases between them. The CDR3 runs 15 residues. CDR1 and CDR2 (germline): SGHNT, YYREEE (reference sequence). The CDR3 DNA sequence: TGTGCCAGCAGCTTGGCCCTGGACAGAAATTCACCCCTCCACTTT. Translating it yields CASSLALDRNSPLHF.